Detailed here is one TCR beta chain. The antigen is unknown. V dropped 5 bases and J dropped 3 bases, with 10 bases sitting between them. The germline V gene encodes CDR1 SGHTA and CDR2 FQGTGA. The CDR3 has 14 amino acids. These data are taken from a study of CD8+ T cells in alopecia areata. General study findings and limits: Scalp clonality and expanded CD8+ clones among the top 100 fell significantly with tofacitinib.

The treatment is: oral pan-JAK inhibitor, 5-10 mg twice daily. RNA, once extracted, was reverse transcribed into cDNA for use as the sequencing template. Sequenced by immunoSEQ multiplex PCR; TCRdb stores in-frame clones only, minus some. The sample records about 76,000 clones, around two thirds being singletons. The clonotype originates from a human donor with alopecia areata. Sequencing was performed on CD8+ T cells sorted from blood, taken at week 24, from a patient treated with tofacitinib. The chain has TRBV7-3 and TRBJ1-4; D is uncertain. CDR3 DNA: TGTGCCAGCAGCCCCGGACTGGCTAATGAAAAACTGTTTTTT. Translated, it gives CASSPGLANEKLFF.